Listed below are T cell receptor beta chains from one sample, sequenced in a study of metastatic and nonmetastatic thyroid tumors. TCRdb called clones again from the PCR reads with MiXCR. The data show tens of thousands of clones, around 33% seen once. Source material: tumor tissue. These receptors were taken from a female donor with papillary thyroid cancer or a benign thyroid nodule (not recorded which). Some clones in this sample may be carry-over from other donors' samples. CDR3s include the opening cysteine and the closing phenylalanine or tryptophan. The order of the fields is D gene, J gene, V gene, clone size, CDR3 protein, CDR3 DNA. D genes are given only for firm matches. Part of the rows lack a size; the others show once, few, many or a class for expanded clones.

>TRBD1|TRBJ2-7|TRBV6-1|few
CASSERAGTGGYEQYF
TGTGCCAGCAGTGAAAGGGCCGGGACAGGGGGCTACGAGCAGTACTTC
>TRBD1|TRBJ2-5|TRBV6-2/TRBV6-3|.
CASSITGGVETQYF
TGTGCCAGCAGTATAACAGGGGGCGTAGAGACCCAGTACTTC
>TRBD1|TRBJ2-1|TRBV5-1|.
CASSPGQGARNEQFF
TGCGCCAGCAGCCCGGGACAGGGGGCTAGGAATGAGCAGTTCTTC
>TRBD2|TRBJ2-3|TRBV9|few
CASSVTTGTSGTNTQYF
TGTGCCAGCAGCGTGACGACAGGGACTAGCGGGACGAATACGCAGTATTTT
>.|TRBJ2-7|TRBV9|.
CASSVVARTFEQYF
TGTGCCAGCAGCGTAGTCGCGAGGACGTTCGAGCAGTACTTC
>.|TRBJ1-6|TRBV6-2/TRBV6-3|.
CASSYSRSPLHF
TGTGCCAGCAGTTACTCGAGATCACCCCTCCACTTT
>.|TRBJ1-1|TRBV10-1|.
CASSQGDAEAFF
TGCGCCAGCAGTCAGGGTGACGCTGAAGCTTTCTTT
>.|TRBJ2-2|TRBV20-1|.
CSATPLDYTNTGELFF
TGCAGTGCTACCCCCTTGGACTATACGAACACCGGGGAGCTGTTTTTT
>TRBD1|TRBJ1-5|TRBV24-1|.
CATSGRTGTNQPQHF
TGTGCCACCAGTGGAAGGACAGGGACAAATCAGCCCCAGCATTTT
>TRBD2|TRBJ2-7|TRBV20-1|.
CSAGTWTSGSYEQYF
TGCAGTGCTGGGACATGGACTAGCGGGAGCTACGAGCAGTACTTC
>.|TRBJ2-4|TRBV12-3/TRBV12-4|few
CASSLVAGRNIQYF
TGTGCCAGCAGTTTAGTTGCGGGGCGAAACATTCAGTACTTC
>.|TRBJ1-2|TRBV6-1|few
CASSDNYGYTF
TGTGCCAGCAGTGACAACTATGGCTACACCTTC
>.|TRBJ2-7|TRBV27|many
CASSPDFLSSYEQYF
TGTGCCAGCAGCCCCGACTTTCTGAGCTCCTACGAGCAGTACTTC
>.|TRBJ1-1|TRBV6-1|.
CASTNTANTEAFF
TGTGCCAGCACCAACACAGCAAACACTGAAGCTTTCTTT
>.|TRBJ2-1|TRBV4-2|.
CASSRALVAYNEQFF
TGTGCCAGCAGCCGCGCTTTAGTAGCCTACAATGAGCAGTTCTTC
>.|TRBJ2-1|TRBV6-1|.
CASSPRQNPGLNGHFF
TGTGCCAGCAGTCCTCGGCAGAACCCTGGATTGAATGGGCATTTCTTC
>TRBD1|TRBJ1-1|TRBV28|.
CASGTGATEAFF
TGTGCCAGCGGGACAGGGGCTACTGAAGCTTTCTTT
>.|TRBJ2-7|TRBV6-2/TRBV6-3|few
CASSYGYYEQYF
TGTGCCAGCAGTTACGGATACTACGAGCAGTACTTC
>.|TRBJ2-7|TRBV6-1|.
CASIAAGKGAYEQYF
TGTGCCAGCATCGCAGCCGGGAAGGGAGCCTACGAGCAGTACTTC
>.|TRBJ1-1|TRBV6-9|few
CASSFMNTEAFF
TGTGCCAGCAGTTTTATGAACACTGAAGCTTTCTTT
>.|TRBJ2-7|TRBV9|.
CASSPNPQAYEQYF
TGTGCCAGCAGCCCCAACCCGCAGGCCTACGAGCAGTACTTC
>.|TRBJ2-3|TRBV6-2/TRBV6-3|.
CASSYSRRTDTQYF
TGTGCCAGCAGTTACTCTAGGCGCACAGATACGCAGTATTTT
>TRBD2|TRBJ2-1|TRBV10-3|few
CATSEGLAGGWNEQFF
TGTGCCACCAGTGAAGGACTAGCGGGAGGATGGAATGAGCAGTTCTTC
>TRBD1|TRBJ1-5|TRBV28|few
CASSPTGEAQPQHF
TGTGCCAGCAGCCCCACAGGGGAGGCTCAGCCCCAGCATTTT
>TRBD2|TRBJ2-1|TRBV5-1|.
CASSRGLAGGRTYNEQFF
TGCGCCAGCAGCCGGGGACTAGCGGGGGGACGGACCTACAATGAGCAGTTCTTC
>.|TRBJ2-2|TRBV15|.
CATSRVSEYGELFF
TGTGCCACCAGCAGAGTCAGCGAATACGGGGAGCTGTTTTTT
>.|TRBJ2-5|TRBV18|.
CASSPPGWETQYF
TGTGCCAGCTCACCACCGGGGTGGGAGACCCAGTACTTC
>.|TRBJ1-1|TRBV19|.
CATTTGLDTEAFF
TGTGCCACCACCACAGGGTTGGACACTGAAGCTTTCTTT
>TRBD2|TRBJ2-7|TRBV12-3/TRBV12-4|few
CASSFWLPGLANEQYF
TGTGCCAGCAGTTTTTGGCTTCCGGGACTAGCGAACGAGCAGTACTTC
>.|TRBJ2-7|TRBV28|.
CASTPTDTYYEQYF
TGTGCCAGCACCCCGACCGACACTTACTACGAGCAGTACTTC
>.|TRBJ1-2|TRBV20-1|.
CSAGGMGGYTF
TGCAGTGCTGGGGGAATGGGGGGCTACACCTTC
>.|TRBJ1-6|TRBV2|many
CASSENRPKFSYNSPLHF
TGTGCCAGCAGTGAGAACCGGCCTAAATTCTCCTATAATTCACCCCTCCACTTT
>TRBD2|TRBJ2-1|TRBV6-5|few
CASSYSDPGTSVYNEQFF
TGTGCCAGCAGTTACTCGGACCCCGGGACTAGCGTCTACAATGAGCAGTTCTTC
>TRBD2|TRBJ2-7|TRBV18|.
CASSPTTGGSYEQYF
TGTGCCAGCTCACCTACCACGGGAGGGTCCTACGAGCAGTACTTC
>TRBD2|TRBJ2-1|TRBV6-1|.
CASDPGLVLYNEQFF
TGTGCCAGCGACCCCGGACTAGTACTCTACAATGAGCAGTTCTTC
>.|TRBJ2-5|TRBV12-3/TRBV12-4|few
CASSLNAGETQYF
TGTGCCAGCAGTTTGAACGCTGGGGAGACCCAGTACTTC
>TRBD1|TRBJ2-1|TRBV6-1|few
CASSVQQGVSNEQFF
TGTGCCAGCAGTGTACAACAGGGGGTGAGCAATGAGCAGTTCTTC
>TRBD1|TRBJ2-7|TRBV28|.
CASQIPGTGNSEQYF
TGTGCCAGCCAAATTCCCGGGACAGGGAATTCCGAGCAGTACTTC
>TRBD2|TRBJ2-1|TRBV11-2|few
CASRRSSGGAAVFF
TGTGCCAGCAGGAGGTCGAGCGGGGGGGCTGCTGTGTTCTTC
>.|TRBJ1-2|TRBV30|once
CAWTINRVTNYGYTF
TGTGCCTGGACCATTAACAGGGTAACTAACTATGGCTACACCTTC
>TRBD2|TRBJ2-1|TRBV11-3|.
CASTPSGPGNEQFF
TGTGCCAGCACCCCTAGCGGGCCGGGCAATGAGCAGTTCTTC
>.|TRBJ1-1|TRBV5-1|.
CASSLDIREGTEAFF
TGCGCCAGCAGCTTAGATATCAGGGAAGGCACTGAAGCTTTCTTT
>.|TRBJ1-1|TRBV10-3|.
CAISESPRLGGNTEAFF
TGTGCCATCAGTGAGTCCCCTAGGCTTGGGGGCAACACTGAAGCTTTCTTT
>TRBD2|TRBJ2-1|TRBV12-5|many
CASGFSRDYYNEQFF
TGTGCTAGTGGTTTTAGCCGGGACTACTACAATGAGCAGTTCTTC
>.|TRBJ2-1|TRBV20-1|.
CSASMGWDNEQFF
TGCAGTGCTAGTATGGGGTGGGACAATGAGCAGTTCTTC
>.|TRBJ1-2|TRBV6-1|few
CASSEHGGGGSYGYTF
TGTGCCAGCAGTGAACACGGGGGAGGCGGGAGCTATGGCTACACCTTC
>.|TRBJ2-2|TRBV7-2|.
CASSLVVGGELFF
TGTGCCAGCAGCTTAGTCGTCGGCGGGGAGCTGTTTTTT
>.|TRBJ2-7|TRBV11-1|.
CASSLSFYEQYF
TGTGCCAGCAGCTTATCGTTCTACGAGCAGTACTTC
>.|TRBJ1-6|TRBV5-1|few
CASSLAGGDSPLHF
TGCGCCAGCAGCTTGGCCGGGGGAGATTCACCCCTCCACTTT
>.|TRBJ2-1|TRBV7-3|few
CASSLGGQGHEQFF
TGTGCCAGCAGCTTAGGGGGGCAGGGTCATGAGCAGTTCTTC
>.|TRBJ1-2|TRBV28|few
CASSTPPIQLYGYTF
TGTGCCTCATCCACGCCACCCATCCAACTATATGGCTACACCTTC
>.|TRBJ1-2|TRBV6-2/TRBV6-3|.
CASRPPGYYGYTF
TGTGCCAGCAGACCTCCTGGCTACTATGGCTACACCTTC